This is a list of T cell receptor beta chains from one sample in a study of T cells in Graves' hyperthyroidism and ophthalmopathy. TCRdb processed the multiplex PCR reads anew with MiXCR; each CDR3 protein has one entry. The sample has about 380,000 distinct CDR3 sequences; around 15% are singletons. Material for sequencing was blood. These receptors all come from a woman aged 25-40 years with Graves' ophthalmopathy. Both conserved end residues are part of each CDR3.

>TRBV28|TRBJ1-5
CASSSPPRESFDQPQHF
>TRBV7-9|TRBJ2-4
CASSLAAWIQYF
>TRBV11-2|TRBJ2-1
CASSLVSIERGPSYNEQFF
>TRBV30|TRBJ1-5
CAWTPPDRNNQPQHF
>TRBV19|TRBJ2-1
CASSIYREQFF
>TRBV27|TRBJ1-4
CASSLYPGIEKLFF
>TRBV28|TRBJ2-7
CASSPDREGSYEQYF
>TRBV12-3/TRBV12-4|TRBJ1-5
CASSSGVLGNQPQHF
>TRBV6-1|TRBJ2-7
CASRTSSYEQYF
>TRBV20-1|TRBJ2-3
CSASSLAGDIVSTDTQYF
>TRBV30|TRBJ2-3
CAWSQAGSTDTQYF
>TRBV28|TRBJ2-2
CASSRRGGDGELFF
>TRBV14|TRBJ2-1
CASSQEGTGYVNNEQFF
>TRBV10-3|TRBJ1-1
CAISWDRGSTEAFF
>TRBV3-1|TRBJ2-7
CASSPRGTRPEQYF
>TRBV5-6|TRBJ1-4
CASSAGQGREKLFF
>TRBV7-9|TRBJ1-1
CASSEGQFMNTEAFF
>TRBV28|TRBJ1-5
CASSLFGTDNQPQHF
>TRBV30|TRBJ1-2
CAWRLTDPYGYTF
>TRBV7-2|TRBJ2-1
CASSPRLSSYNEQFF
>TRBV6-2/TRBV6-3|TRBJ2-3
CASSYLSGGSDTQYF
>TRBV20-1|TRBJ2-3
CSVPGTSGNAITDTQYF
>TRBV18|TRBJ2-4
CASSPRVQLAKNIQYF
>TRBV3-1|TRBJ2-2
CASSQQGAGETNTGELFF
>TRBV28|TRBJ1-6
CASSSLGGSSYNSPLHF
>TRBV19|TRBJ2-1
CASSTPGTSHLEQFF
>TRBV2|TRBJ2-1
CASRRGGGPNEQFF
>TRBV11-2|TRBJ1-2
CASSLGVAGYTF
>TRBV28|TRBJ1-1
CASSTPDKGWSTEAFF
>TRBV12-5|TRBJ2-3
CASGLDSRSDTQYF
>TRBV20-1|TRBJ1-6
CSASVELTYNSPLHF
>TRBV20-1|TRBJ1-1
CSAKLQGSTEAFF
>TRBV7-9|TRBJ2-3
CASSLTGPDTQYF
>TRBV12-3/TRBV12-4|TRBJ2-7
CASSLLTSGNEQYF
>TRBV30|TRBJ1-1
CAWGGQWNTEAFF
>TRBV3-1|TRBJ2-2
CASSQDREGNTGELFF
>TRBV28|TRBJ2-7
CASSFGGQTYEQYF
>TRBV24-1|TRBJ1-3
CATSRITGGSGNTIYF
>TRBV2|TRBJ2-3
CASSSRGGADTQYF
>TRBV5-1|TRBJ2-7
CASSFDSGGANAYEQYF
>TRBV5-8|TRBJ2-7
CASSTSGGDPSYEQYF
>TRBV20-1|TRBJ2-5
CSAPGGAQETQYF
>TRBV18|TRBJ1-1
CASSPGTLPAEAFF
>TRBV27|TRBJ1-5
CASSFSGSDQPQHF
>TRBV7-9|TRBJ1-1
CASKTGGFTEAFF
>TRBV3-1|TRBJ1-2
CASSQDVSWAYGYTF